This T cell receptor (beta chain) was retrieved from a study of beta chain features in type 1 diabetes. On the study more broadly: Age, gender and cell yields were alike across patients and healthy donors.

A few counts support this clone. What was sequenced were expressed TCRB transcripts, since all of the isolated RNA had been reverse transcribed. Sequenced by immunoSEQ multiplex PCR; TCRdb stores in-frame clones only, minus some. The data show about 150,000 clones, with roughly 8% seen just once and 0.65% held by the top ten. The sequenced sample was central memory CD4+ T cells from blood. This sequence originates from a man younger than 35 in good health.

The CDR3 DNA follows: TGTGCCTGGAGTGTTCGACTAGCGGGGGGGAATACGCAGTATTTT. This translates into CAWSVRLAGGNTQYF. V is TRBV30 and J is TRBJ2-3; 14 bases match TRBD2. CDR1 and CDR2 from the germline V gene are GTSNPN and SVGIG (reference sequence). V trimming: 0 bases; J trimming: 7 bases; junction bases outside the gene matches: 3. The CDR3 covers 15 residues.